This is a list of T cell receptor beta chains from one sample in a study of radiation and T cells in renal cell carcinoma. Produced via immunoSEQ multiplex PCR; TCRdb's table is partial and in-frame only. The sample holds about 59,000 clones; roughly three quarters are singletons and the top ten take roughly 8%. Sequencing used blood, obtained from a patient whose treatment included radiotherapy and nephrectomy. These receptors all stem from a man aged 55 to 70 with renal cell carcinoma. Both conserved end residues are part of each CDR3. Fields, in order: V gene, D gene, clone size, J gene, CDR3 length, CDR3 protein, CDR3 DNA. D genes are given only for firm matches. Some rows have no size entry. The others give once, few or many, or a class for an expanded clone.

V: TRBV14
D: .
size: .
J: TRBJ1-2
length: 13
CDR3: CASSQGQEGGYTF
DNA: TGTGCCAGCAGCCAAGGACAGGAGGGTGGCTACACCTTC

V: TRBV11-3
D: TRBD2
size: .
J: TRBJ2-1
length: 14
CDR3: CASSRLAATNEQFF
DNA: TGTGCCAGCAGCAGACTAGCTGCCACCAATGAGCAGTTCTTC

V: TRBV7-2
D: TRBD2
size: .
J: TRBJ2-3
length: 15
CDR3: CASSLGSGMVDTQYF
DNA: TGTGCCAGCAGCTTAGGTAGCGGGATGGTAGATACGCAGTATTTT

V: TRBV5-6
D: .
size: .
J: TRBJ1-2
length: 12
CDR3: CASSRYWYGYTF
DNA: TGTGCCAGCAGCCGATATTGGTATGGCTACACCTTC

V: TRBV6-5
D: .
size: .
J: TRBJ1-1
length: 14
CDR3: CASSYRAMNTEAFF
DNA: TGTGCCAGCAGTTACCGCGCAATGAACACTGAAGCTTTCTTT

V: TRBV5-4
D: .
size: .
J: TRBJ2-3
length: 14
CDR3: CASSLPKVGDTQYF
DNA: TGTGCCAGCAGCTTACCGAAGGTAGGAGATACGCAGTATTTT

V: TRBV19
D: .
size: .
J: TRBJ2-2
length: 15
CDR3: CASSMGPNRGGELFF
DNA: TGTGCCAGTTCCATGGGCCCCAATCGCGGCGGGGAGCTGTTTTTT

V: TRBV27
D: TRBD2
size: .
J: TRBJ2-1
length: 14
CDR3: CASSLRGSNNEQFF
DNA: TGTGCCAGCAGTTTACGCGGGAGCAACAATGAGCAGTTCTTC

V: TRBV4-2
D: .
size: .
J: TRBJ1-2
length: 11
CDR3: CASSSQGGYTF
DNA: TGTGCCAGCAGCAGTCAGGGTGGCTACACCTTC

V: TRBV9
D: TRBD1
size: few
J: TRBJ1-2
length: 13
CDR3: CASSVDTGGGYTF
DNA: TGTGCCAGCAGCGTAGACACAGGGGGCGGCTACACCTTC

V: TRBV21-1
D: .
size: .
J: TRBJ2-3
length: 19
CDR3: CASSKEQGNRWHRTDTQYF
DNA: TGTGCCAGCAGCAAAGAACAGGGGAATCGCTGGCACCGCACAGATACGCAGTATTTT

V: TRBV9
D: TRBD1
size: .
J: TRBJ1-1
length: 15
CDR3: CASSDDIGQGAEAFF
DNA: TGTGCCAGCAGCGACGATATCGGACAGGGGGCTGAAGCTTTCTTT

V: TRBV6-1
D: .
size: .
J: TRBJ1-3
length: 14
CDR3: CASSEWGGAIHIYF
DNA: TGTGCCAGCAGTGAATGGGGGGGCGCGATCCACATATATTTT

V: TRBV27
D: .
size: many
J: TRBJ1-1
length: 13
CDR3: CASSFSGDTEAFF
DNA: TGTGCCAGCAGCTTCTCGGGGGACACTGAAGCTTTCTTT

V: TRBV11-3
D: TRBD2
size: .
J: TRBJ2-1
length: 16
CDR3: CASSLGVAGGRNEQFF
DNA: TGTGCCAGCAGCTTAGGGGTAGCGGGGGGGCGCAATGAGCAGTTCTTC

V: TRBV4-3
D: TRBD1
size: .
J: TRBJ1-2
length: 15
CDR3: CASSQGPGQGYGYTF
DNA: TGCGCCAGCAGCCAGGGACCGGGACAGGGCTACGGCTACACCTTC

V: TRBV11-3
D: .
size: .
J: TRBJ2-6
length: 16
CDR3: CASSLRSVSGANVLTF
DNA: TGTGCCAGCAGCTTACGGTCCGTCTCTGGGGCCAACGTCCTGACTTTC

V: TRBV18
D: .
size: few
J: TRBJ1-2
length: 12
CDR3: CASSPGARGYTF
DNA: TGTGCCAGCTCACCAGGGGCTAGAGGCTACACCTTC

V: TRBV10-2
D: .
size: few
J: TRBJ1-3
length: 19
CDR3: CASSEFGGRARRRRNTIYF
DNA: TGCGCCAGCAGTGAGTTCGGGGGCAGGGCCCGACGACGCAGAAACACCATATATTTT

V: TRBV2
D: .
size: few
J: TRBJ2-1
length: 13
CDR3: CASREPTDNEQFF
DNA: TGTGCCAGCAGAGAGCCGACAGACAATGAGCAGTTCTTC

V: TRBV4-2
D: .
size: .
J: TRBJ1-2
length: 15
CDR3: CASSQERRRNYGYTF
DNA: TGTGCCAGCAGCCAAGAACGTCGGCGGAACTATGGCTACACCTTC

V: TRBV7-9
D: TRBD1
size: .
J: TRBJ1-1
length: 15
CDR3: CASSRSQGLNTEAFF
DNA: TGTGCCAGCAGCCGATCACAGGGGTTGAACACTGAAGCTTTCTTT

V: TRBV7-9
D: TRBD1
size: few
J: TRBJ1-4
length: 15
CDR3: CASSGIQGAYEKLFF
DNA: TGTGCCAGCAGCGGTATACAGGGGGCCTATGAAAAACTGTTTTTT

V: TRBV7-2
D: TRBD2
size: few
J: TRBJ2-7
length: 15
CDR3: CASSLLLAAGHEQYF
DNA: TGTGCCAGCAGCTTGTTACTAGCGGCTGGCCACGAGCAGTACTTC

V: TRBV5-1
D: .
size: .
J: TRBJ1-2
length: 13
CDR3: CASSLGEITGYTF
DNA: TGCGCCAGCAGCTTGGGGGAGATAACTGGCTACACCTTC

V: TRBV6-6
D: .
size: .
J: TRBJ1-1
length: 14
CDR3: CASSWGIEGTEAFF
DNA: TGTGCCAGCAGTTGGGGGATTGAGGGCACTGAAGCTTTCTTT

V: TRBV5-6
D: .
size: few
J: TRBJ1-2
length: 16
CDR3: CASSLAGDPANYGYTF
DNA: TGTGCCAGCAGCTTGGCTGGGGACCCCGCGAACTATGGCTACACCTTC